This T cell receptor (beta chain) was captured by sequencing in a study of cytomegalovirus exposure and HLA in healthy donors. Overall study findings and caveats: Segments of the TCR beta V type were, in most cases, productive about 90% or about 30% of the time in an earlier analysis.

A multiplex PCR was run with 60 Vbeta primers and 13 Jbeta primers. Profiled with immunoSEQ multiplex PCR; TCRdb holds only in-frame clones, not every one. The sample consists of around 160,000 clones, 75% to 80% of them appearing once. This clone showed up just a few times. As yet, its antigen is unknown. The CDR3 is 12 amino acids. Germline CDR1 reads GTSNPN; CDR2 reads SVGIG (reference sequence). V dropped 7 bases and J dropped 2; count of bases not matched to a gene: 4. This clonotype was obtained from a man aged 35 to 55 in good health and CMV-seropositive. The sample was PBMCs. The chain has TRBV30 and TRBJ2-7; 8 bases agree with TRBD1. CDR3 region: CAFDRGAYEQYF. The CDR3 DNA sequence: TGTGCCTTTGACAGGGGAGCCTACGAGCAGTACTTC.